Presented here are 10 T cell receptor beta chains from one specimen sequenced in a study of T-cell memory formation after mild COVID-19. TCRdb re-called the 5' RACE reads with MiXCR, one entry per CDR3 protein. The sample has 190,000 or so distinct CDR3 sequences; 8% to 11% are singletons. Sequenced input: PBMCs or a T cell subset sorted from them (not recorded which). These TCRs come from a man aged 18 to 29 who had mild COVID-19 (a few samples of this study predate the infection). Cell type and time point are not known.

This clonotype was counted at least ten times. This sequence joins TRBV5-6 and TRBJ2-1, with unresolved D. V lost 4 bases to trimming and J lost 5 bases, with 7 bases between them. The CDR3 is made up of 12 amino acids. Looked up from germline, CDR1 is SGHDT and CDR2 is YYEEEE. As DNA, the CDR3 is TGTGCCAGCAGCGTCGACCACAATGAGCAGTTCTTC. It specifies CASSVDHNEQFF.

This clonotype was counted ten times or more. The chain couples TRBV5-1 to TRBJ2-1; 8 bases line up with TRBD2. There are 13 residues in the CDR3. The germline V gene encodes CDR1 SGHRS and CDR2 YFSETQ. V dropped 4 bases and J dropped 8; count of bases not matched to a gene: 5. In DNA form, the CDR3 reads TGCGCCAGCAGCCGGGGGGGGACCGATGAGCAGTTCTTC. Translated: CASSRGGTDEQFF.

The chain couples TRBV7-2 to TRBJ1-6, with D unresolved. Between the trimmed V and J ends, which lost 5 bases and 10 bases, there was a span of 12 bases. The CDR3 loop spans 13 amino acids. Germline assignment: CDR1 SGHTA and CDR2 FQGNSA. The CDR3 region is CASSPKPESPLHF. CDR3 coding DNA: TGTGCCAGCAGCCCCAAACCAGAATCACCCCTCCACTTT.

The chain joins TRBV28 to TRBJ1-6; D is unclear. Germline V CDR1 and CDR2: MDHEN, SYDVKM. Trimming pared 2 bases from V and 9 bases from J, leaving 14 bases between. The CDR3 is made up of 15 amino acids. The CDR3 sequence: CASSLVSGSGSPLHF. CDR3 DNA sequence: TGTGCCAGCAGTTTAGTCAGCGGGAGCGGTTCACCCCTCCACTTT.

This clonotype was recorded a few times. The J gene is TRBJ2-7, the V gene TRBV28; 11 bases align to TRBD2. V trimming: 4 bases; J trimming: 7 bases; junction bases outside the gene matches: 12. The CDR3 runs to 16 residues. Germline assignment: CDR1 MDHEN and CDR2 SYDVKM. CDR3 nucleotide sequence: TGTGCCAGCAGTTCCCCTAGCGGGGGGCTGACTTTTGAGCAGTACGTC. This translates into CASSSPSGGLTFEQYV.

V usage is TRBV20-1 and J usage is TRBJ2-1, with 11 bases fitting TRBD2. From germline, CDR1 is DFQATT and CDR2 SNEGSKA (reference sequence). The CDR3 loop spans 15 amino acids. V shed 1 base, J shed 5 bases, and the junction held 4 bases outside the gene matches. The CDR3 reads CSARVLAGAHNEQFF. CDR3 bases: TGCAGTGCTAGAGTACTAGCGGGGGCCCACAATGAGCAGTTCTTC.

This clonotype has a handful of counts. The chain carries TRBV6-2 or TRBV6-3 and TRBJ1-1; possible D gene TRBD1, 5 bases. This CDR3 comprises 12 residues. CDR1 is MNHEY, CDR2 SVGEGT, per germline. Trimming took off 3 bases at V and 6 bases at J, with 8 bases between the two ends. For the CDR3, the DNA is TGTGCCAGCAGTTATTGGGGACCTGAAGCTTTCTTT. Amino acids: CASSYWGPEAFF.

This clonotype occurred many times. The CDR3 protein is CASSRDLRGAQETQYF. The DNA for the CDR3 is TGTGCCAGCAGCCGGGATCTGCGGGGGGCCCAAGAGACCCAGTACTTC. J is TRBJ2-5 and V is TRBV5-4, with TRBD2 identical over 8 bases. V gave up 4 bases and J gave up 1 base; unmatched junction bases: 9. Germline V lookup: CDR1 SGHNT, CDR2 YYREEE (reference sequence). The CDR3 totals 16 residues.

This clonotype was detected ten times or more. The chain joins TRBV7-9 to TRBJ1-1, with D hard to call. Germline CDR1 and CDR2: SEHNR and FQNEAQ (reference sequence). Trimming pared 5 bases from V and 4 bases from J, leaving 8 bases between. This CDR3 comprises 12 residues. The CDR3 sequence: CASSPHSTEAFF. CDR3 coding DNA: TGTGCCAGCAGCCCCCACAGCACTGAAGCTTTCTTT.

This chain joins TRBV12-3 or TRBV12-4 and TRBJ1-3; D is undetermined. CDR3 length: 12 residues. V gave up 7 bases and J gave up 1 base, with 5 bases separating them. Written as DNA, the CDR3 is TGTGCCAGCATGTGGTCTGGAAACACCATATATTTT. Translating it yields CASMWSGNTIYF.